This T cell receptor (beta chain) is from a study of T-cell reconstitution after alpha-beta-depleted transplantation in children. Library preparation (for TCRbeta) was performed with unique molecular identifiers. Each CDR3 protein is one row after TCRdb ran MiXCR on the PCR reads. The sample lists hundreds of thousands of distinct CDR3 sequences, around 17% occurring once. The sequencing used PBMCs from the stem cell graft donor, collected from the stem cell graft. The receptor was derived from a human donor who donated a stem cell graft to a child with acute myeloid leukemia.

The CDR3 DNA reads TGCGCCAGCAGCTGCGGGGATACGCAGTATTTT. Translated: CASSCGDTQYF. The rearrangement links TRBV5-1 to TRBJ2-3; perhaps TRBD2 as D (5 bases). Germline V lookup: CDR1 SGHRS, CDR2 YFSETQ. V lost 3 bases and J lost 6, with 5 bases in between. The CDR3 is made up of 11 amino acids.